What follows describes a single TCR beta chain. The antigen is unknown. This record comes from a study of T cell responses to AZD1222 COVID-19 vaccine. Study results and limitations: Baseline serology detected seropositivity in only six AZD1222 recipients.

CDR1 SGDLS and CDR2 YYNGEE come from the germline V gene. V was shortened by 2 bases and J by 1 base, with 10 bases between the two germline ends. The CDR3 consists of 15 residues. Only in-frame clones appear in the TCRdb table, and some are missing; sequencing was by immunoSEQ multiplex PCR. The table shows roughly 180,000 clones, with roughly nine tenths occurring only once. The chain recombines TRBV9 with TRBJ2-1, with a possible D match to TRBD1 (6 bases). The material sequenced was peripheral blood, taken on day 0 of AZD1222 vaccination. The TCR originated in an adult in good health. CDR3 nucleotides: TGTGCCAGCAGCGTCCGGGACATTTCCTACAATGAGCAGTTCTTC. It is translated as CASSVRDISYNEQFF.